This T cell receptor beta chain was recorded in a study of spatial heterogeneity in lung cancer. In the study overall: Raw reads contained each unique TCR and UMI combination more than ten times on average.

This clonotype was counted ten times or more. One entry per CDR3 protein results from TCRdb running MiXCR on the 5' RACE reads. Among about 70,000 distinct CDR3 sequences, 8% to 9.5% were seen once, and the ten largest hold around 1.9%. Per germline, CDR1 WNHNN and CDR2 SYGVQD (reference sequence). The CDR3 spans 16 residues. V was clipped by 3 bases and J by 5 bases; unmatched bases: 8. This sample's time point: blood at routine non-recurrence follow-up after resection. Tumor, nontumor lung or frozen PBMC supplied whole RNA that was sequenced unsorted. V is TRBV10-1 and J is TRBJ2-1; 9 nucleotides align to TRBD1. The receptor's source is a female donor with early-stage non-small cell lung cancer. The specimen comprised PBMCs, sampled at follow-up. CDR3 residues: CASSDSGQGAHNEQFF. The CDR3 coding sequence is TGCGCCAGCAGTGACTCGGGACAGGGCGCGCACAATGAGCAGTTCTTC.